The clone carrying this T cell receptor beta chain was seen repeatedly, ten times or more. Its target is not known. These data originate in a study of T cells in Graves' hyperthyroidism and ophthalmopathy. Overall study: Peripheral blood draws took place at initial diagnosis, ahead of any treatment.

This CDR3 spans 16 amino acids. CDR1 MDHEN and CDR2 SYDVKM come from the germline V gene. Trimming took off 3 bases at V and 0 bases at J, with 12 bases between the two ends. TCR beta CDR3 regions were amplified from RNA. First-round RT-PCR of the TCR CDR3 relied on the HTBI primer set. TCRdb re-called the multiplex PCR reads with MiXCR, one entry per CDR3 protein. The sample includes about 350,000 distinct CDR3 sequences, more than 11% of them seen just once. Study-level findings and limits: Blood also contained most expanded thyroid clonotypes above 0.001. The model identified upcoming ophthalmopathy a median 6.5 months ahead of onset.

Material for sequencing was blood. This TCR was recovered from a woman aged 30 to 39 with Graves' hyperthyroidism. The V and J genes are TRBV28 and TRBJ2-4; D not certain. The CDR3 coding sequence is TGTGCCAGCAGTTTTTGGGCATCTCTAGCCAAAAACATTCAGTACTTC. It yields the protein CASSFWASLAKNIQYF.